This T cell receptor (beta chain) was captured in a study of T-cell reconstitution after alpha-beta-depleted transplantation in children. It was with unique molecular identifiers that the TCRbeta library was prepared. TCRdb redid the calling of the PCR reads with MiXCR, one entry per CDR3 protein. The sample shows 400,000 to 500,000 distinct CDR3 sequences, about a tenth of them seen only once. Germline values: CDR1 SEHNR, CDR2 FQNEAQ (reference sequence). CDR3 length: 17 residues. Trimming removed 5 bases from V and 2 bases from J; junction bases left unmatched: 14. The receptor was isolated from a human donor who donated a stem cell graft to a child with acute myeloid leukemia. V gene TRBV7-9 combines with J gene TRBJ2-7; 8 nucleotides line up with TRBD1. The sample in question was PBMCs from the stem cell graft donor, obtained from the stem cell graft. CDR3 region: CASSLLLGTGNPYEQYF. Here the CDR3 DNA reads TGTGCCAGCAGCCTTTTGTTAGGGACAGGTAATCCCTACGAGCAGTACTTC.